This TCR beta chain was found in a study of pediatric ulcerative colitis. V lost 2 bases and J 4 bases, leaving 17 bases between the germline ends. Germline-derived CDR1 and CDR2 are MNHEY and SMNVEV (reference sequence). This CDR3 has 16 amino acids. During colonoscopy, one to two rectal pinch biopsies were collected. The protocol was immunoSEQ multiplex PCR, while the TCRdb copy is restricted to in-frame clones and leaves out a portion. This sample yields 15,000 to 20,000 clones, of which around 80% are seen a single time; around 7.6% belongs to the top ten. Material: gut tissue. This sequence originates from a boy between 5 and 17 years old who was a control in a study of pediatric ulcerative colitis. This sequence joins TRBV27 and TRBJ2-5; TRBD1 or TRBD2 may be the D gene (6 bases each). The DNA for the CDR3 is TGTGCCAGCAGTTTACTGAGGGGGGCGCTAGGAGAGACCCAGTACTTC. It is translated as CASSLLRGALGETQYF.